Listed below are T cell receptor beta chains from one sample, sequenced in a study of T cells after posttransplantation cyclophosphamide. TCRdb keeps only in-frame clones here, not all; method: immunoSEQ multiplex PCR. The sample includes 24,000 or so clones, none of them occurring once. Sequenced sample: PBMCs. Source of these receptors: a woman in her 50s in good health, CMV-negative, and a related stem cell transplant donor. Each CDR3 is given with its conserved first and last residue. Fields, in order: J gene, D gene, clone size, V gene, CDR3 protein, CDR3 DNA. D genes are given only for firm matches. Rows may omit the clone size; those that give it use once, few, many or a size class.

j_gene: TRBJ2-4; d_gene: TRBD2; abundance: many; v_gene: TRBV5-1; CDR3aa: CASSLEAGFEDIQYF; CDR3nt: TGCGCCAGCAGCTTGGAAGCGGGGTTCGAGGACATTCAGTACTTC
j_gene: TRBJ1-2; d_gene: TRBD1; abundance: many; v_gene: TRBV7-2; CDR3aa: CASSAGTGVDYGYTF; CDR3nt: TGTGCCAGCAGCGCCGGGACAGGGGTCGACTATGGCTACACCTTC
j_gene: TRBJ2-3; d_gene: TRBD2; abundance: many; v_gene: TRBV4-2; CDR3aa: CASSPPGLAGGGVAQYF; CDR3nt: TGTGCCAGCAGCCCCCCCGGACTAGCGGGGGGGGGTGTGGCGCAGTATTTT
j_gene: TRBJ1-5; d_gene: .; abundance: many; v_gene: TRBV21-1; CDR3aa: CASSRGRMEPQHF; CDR3nt: TGTGCCAGCAGCAGGGGGAGGATGGAGCCCCAGCATTTT
j_gene: TRBJ2-5; d_gene: TRBD1; abundance: many; v_gene: TRBV6-1; CDR3aa: CASSVNRGRRETQYF; CDR3nt: TGTGCCAGCAGTGTAAACAGGGGGCGTAGGGAGACCCAGTACTTC
j_gene: TRBJ1-1; d_gene: .; abundance: many; v_gene: TRBV7-3; CDR3aa: CASSPSSGTTEAFF; CDR3nt: TGTGCCAGCAGCCCATCCAGCGGGACCACTGAAGCTTTCTTT
j_gene: TRBJ2-2; d_gene: TRBD2; abundance: many; v_gene: TRBV27; CDR3aa: CASSYLGRGGTGELFF; CDR3nt: TGTGCCAGCAGTTACCTGGGGAGGGGAGGCACCGGGGAGCTGTTTTTT
j_gene: TRBJ1-1; d_gene: .; abundance: many; v_gene: TRBV11-2; CDR3aa: CASSLASLRGVSTEAFF; CDR3nt: TGTGCCAGCAGCTTAGCTTCTCTCAGGGGTGTCAGTACTGAAGCTTTCTTT
j_gene: TRBJ1-5; d_gene: .; abundance: many; v_gene: TRBV7-9; CDR3aa: CASSLGGPQHF; CDR3nt: TGTGCCAGCAGCTTAGGAGGACCCCAGCATTTT
j_gene: TRBJ2-6; d_gene: TRBD2; abundance: many; v_gene: TRBV7-3; CDR3aa: CASSLSWGGLNSGANVLTF; CDR3nt: TGTGCCAGCAGCTTAAGCTGGGGGGGACTTAACTCTGGGGCCAACGTCCTGACTTTC
j_gene: TRBJ2-2; d_gene: TRBD2; abundance: many; v_gene: TRBV2; CDR3aa: CASRGAVGGLALLSSGELFF; CDR3nt: TGTGCCAGCAGGGGAGCGGTTGGGGGACTAGCCCTATTGTCCTCCGGGGAGCTGTTTTTT
j_gene: TRBJ2-7; d_gene: TRBD2; abundance: many; v_gene: TRBV5-3; CDR3aa: CARSEASGMNSYEQYF; CDR3nt: TGTGCCAGAAGCGAGGCTAGCGGGATGAACTCCTACGAGCAGTACTTC
j_gene: TRBJ2-7; d_gene: .; abundance: many; v_gene: TRBV6-5; CDR3aa: CASSYQFVTGNEQYF; CDR3nt: TGTGCCAGCAGTTACCAGTTCGTCACAGGGAACGAGCAGTACTTC
j_gene: TRBJ2-7; d_gene: .; abundance: few; v_gene: TRBV6-1; CDR3aa: CASSAPGLHEQYF; CDR3nt: TGTGCCAGCAGTGCCCCAGGTTTACACGAGCAGTACTTC
j_gene: TRBJ2-7; d_gene: TRBD1; abundance: many; v_gene: TRBV7-3; CDR3aa: CASSLGTGTYEQYF; CDR3nt: TGTGCCAGCAGCTTGGGGACAGGAACCTACGAGCAGTACTTC
j_gene: TRBJ2-7; d_gene: .; abundance: many; v_gene: TRBV10-3; CDR3aa: CAITAGTSPYEQYF; CDR3nt: TGTGCCATCACTGCCGGGACATCCCCTTACGAGCAGTACTTC
j_gene: TRBJ1-1; d_gene: .; abundance: .; v_gene: TRBV6-6; CDR3aa: CASRDSGMNTEAFF; CDR3nt: TGTGCCAGCAGAGACAGTGGAATGAACACTGAAGCTTTCTTT
j_gene: TRBJ2-7; d_gene: TRBD2; abundance: many; v_gene: TRBV18; CDR3aa: CASSPDAAGTRGEQYF; CDR3nt: TGTGCCAGCTCACCAGACGCCGCCGGGACTAGGGGCGAGCAGTACTTC
j_gene: TRBJ1-3; d_gene: TRBD1; abundance: many; v_gene: TRBV19; CDR3aa: CASSRTGRSTGNTIYF; CDR3nt: TGTGCCAGTAGTAGGACAGGGAGAAGCACTGGAAACACCATATATTTT
j_gene: TRBJ1-1; d_gene: .; abundance: many; v_gene: TRBV18; CDR3aa: CASSPIDWNTEAFF; CDR3nt: TGTGCCAGCTCACCGATTGACTGGAACACTGAAGCTTTCTTT